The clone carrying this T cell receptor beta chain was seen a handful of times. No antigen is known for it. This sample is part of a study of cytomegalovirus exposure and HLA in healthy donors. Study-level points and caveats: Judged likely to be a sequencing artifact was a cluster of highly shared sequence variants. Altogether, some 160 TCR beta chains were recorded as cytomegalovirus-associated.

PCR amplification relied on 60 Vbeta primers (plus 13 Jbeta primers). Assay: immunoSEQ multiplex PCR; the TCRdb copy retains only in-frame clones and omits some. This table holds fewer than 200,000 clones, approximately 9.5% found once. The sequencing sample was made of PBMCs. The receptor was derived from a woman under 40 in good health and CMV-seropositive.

The CDR3 nucleotides are TGTGCCAGTAGTCCGACCCGAGCGGGGCGTTCCTACAATGAGCAGTTCTTC. It codes for CASSPTRAGRSYNEQFF. The chain uses TRBV19 and TRBJ2-1; the match to TRBD2 covers 7 bases. Germline values: CDR1 LNHDA, CDR2 SQIVND (reference sequence). With V trimmed by 5 bases and J by 1 base, 11 bases remained unmatched. The CDR3 consists of 17 residues.